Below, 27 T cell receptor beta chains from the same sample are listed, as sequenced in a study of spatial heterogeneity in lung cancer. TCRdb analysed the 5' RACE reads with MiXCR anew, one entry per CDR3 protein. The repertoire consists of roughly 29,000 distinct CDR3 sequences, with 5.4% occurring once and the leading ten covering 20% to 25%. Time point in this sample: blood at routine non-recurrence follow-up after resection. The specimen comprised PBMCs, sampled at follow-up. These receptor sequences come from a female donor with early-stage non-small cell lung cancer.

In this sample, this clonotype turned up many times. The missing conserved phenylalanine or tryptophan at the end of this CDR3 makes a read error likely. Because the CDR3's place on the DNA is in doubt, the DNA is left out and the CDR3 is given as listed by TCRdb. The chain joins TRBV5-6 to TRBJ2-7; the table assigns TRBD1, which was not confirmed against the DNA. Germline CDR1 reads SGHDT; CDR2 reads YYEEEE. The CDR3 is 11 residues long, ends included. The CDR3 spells CASSSRGRSSI.

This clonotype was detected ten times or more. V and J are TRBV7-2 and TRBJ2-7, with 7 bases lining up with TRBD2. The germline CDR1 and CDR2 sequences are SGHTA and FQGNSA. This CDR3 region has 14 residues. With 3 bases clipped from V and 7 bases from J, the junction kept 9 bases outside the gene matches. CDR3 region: CASSFPNLGGEQYF. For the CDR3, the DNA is TGTGCCAGCAGCTTTCCCAACCTGGGAGGGGAGCAGTACTTC.

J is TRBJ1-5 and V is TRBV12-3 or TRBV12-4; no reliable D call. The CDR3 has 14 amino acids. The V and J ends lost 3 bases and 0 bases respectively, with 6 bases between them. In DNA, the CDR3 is TGTGCCAGCAGTTTCGGAGATAGCAATCAGCCCCAGCATTTT. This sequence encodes CASSFGDSNQPQHF.

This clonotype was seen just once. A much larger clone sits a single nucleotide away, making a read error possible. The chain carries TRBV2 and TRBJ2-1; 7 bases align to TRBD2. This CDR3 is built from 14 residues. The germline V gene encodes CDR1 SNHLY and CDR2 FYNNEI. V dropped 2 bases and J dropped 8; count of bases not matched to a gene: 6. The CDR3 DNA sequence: TGTGCCAGCAGTGAAAGGGCTAGCGGCGATGAGCAGTTCTTC. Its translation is CASSERASGDEQFF.

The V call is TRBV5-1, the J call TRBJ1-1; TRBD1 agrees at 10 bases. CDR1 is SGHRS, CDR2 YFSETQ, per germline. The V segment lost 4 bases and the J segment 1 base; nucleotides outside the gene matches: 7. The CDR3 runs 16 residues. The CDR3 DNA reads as TGCGCCAGCAGCACCGGACAGGGGGGCCCGAACACTGAAGCTTTCTTT. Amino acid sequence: CASSTGQGGPNTEAFF.

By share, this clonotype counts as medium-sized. CDR3 sequence reads: CASSPIRDETQYF. The CDR3 DNA reads as TGTGCCAGCTCACCGATCAGGGACGAGACCCAGTACTTC. J is TRBJ2-5 and V is TRBV18, with D tentatively TRBD1 or TRBD2 (5 bases each). Germline V gene lookup returns CDR1 KGHSH and CDR2 LQKENI. The CDR3 length is 13 residues. Trimming took 3 bases from V and 5 from J, leaving 10 bases between them.

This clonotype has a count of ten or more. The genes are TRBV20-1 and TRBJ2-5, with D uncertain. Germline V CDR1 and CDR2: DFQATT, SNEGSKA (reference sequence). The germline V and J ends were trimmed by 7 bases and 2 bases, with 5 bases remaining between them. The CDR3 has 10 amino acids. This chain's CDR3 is CSVRQETQYF. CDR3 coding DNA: TGCAGTGTCAGACAAGAGACCCAGTACTTC.

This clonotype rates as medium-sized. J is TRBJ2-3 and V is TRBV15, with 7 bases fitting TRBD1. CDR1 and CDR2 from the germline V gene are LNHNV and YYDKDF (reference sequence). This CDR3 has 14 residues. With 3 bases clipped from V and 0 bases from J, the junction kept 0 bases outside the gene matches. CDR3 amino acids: CATSRTGSTDTQYF. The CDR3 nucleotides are TGTGCCACCAGCAGGACAGGGAGCACAGATACGCAGTATTTT.

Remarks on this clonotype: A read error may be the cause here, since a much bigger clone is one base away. The CDR3 protein is CASGLTGVRTEAFF. CDR3 in DNA: TGTGCTAGTGGTTTGACAGGGGTTCGGACTGAAGCTTTCTTT. The V call is TRBV12-5, the J call TRBJ1-1, with 7 bases lining up with TRBD1. The V gene's germline CDR1 is LGHNT and CDR2 FRNRAP. This CDR3 comprises 14 residues. With 2 bases clipped from V and 5 bases from J, the junction kept 5 bases outside the gene matches.

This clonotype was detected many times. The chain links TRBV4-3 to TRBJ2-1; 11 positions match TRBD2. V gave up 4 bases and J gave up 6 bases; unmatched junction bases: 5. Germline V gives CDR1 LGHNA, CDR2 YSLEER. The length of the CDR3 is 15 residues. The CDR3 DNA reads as TGCGCCAGCAGCCCTGGACTAGCGGGCTTCAATGAGCAGTTCTTC. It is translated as CASSPGLAGFNEQFF.

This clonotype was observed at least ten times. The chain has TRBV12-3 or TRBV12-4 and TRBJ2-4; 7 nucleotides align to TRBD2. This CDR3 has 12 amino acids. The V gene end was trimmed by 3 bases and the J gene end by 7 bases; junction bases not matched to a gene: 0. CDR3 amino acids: CASSFGGNIQYF. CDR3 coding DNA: TGTGCCAGCAGTTTCGGGGGGAACATTCAGTACTTC.

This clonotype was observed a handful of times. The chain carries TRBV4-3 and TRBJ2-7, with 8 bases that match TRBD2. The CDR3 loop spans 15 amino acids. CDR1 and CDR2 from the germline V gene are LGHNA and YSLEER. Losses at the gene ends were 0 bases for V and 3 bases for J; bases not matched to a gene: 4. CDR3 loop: CASSQENGRGYEQYF. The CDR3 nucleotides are TGCGCCAGCAGCCAAGAGAACGGGAGGGGCTACGAGCAGTACTTC.

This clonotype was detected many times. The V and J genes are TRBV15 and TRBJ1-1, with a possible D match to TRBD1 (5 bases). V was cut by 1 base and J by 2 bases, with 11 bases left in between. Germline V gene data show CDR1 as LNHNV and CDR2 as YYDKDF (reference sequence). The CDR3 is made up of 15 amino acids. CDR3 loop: CATSRGNRRNTEAFF. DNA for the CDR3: TGTGCCACCAGCAGAGGGAACAGGCGCAACACTGAAGCTTTCTTT.

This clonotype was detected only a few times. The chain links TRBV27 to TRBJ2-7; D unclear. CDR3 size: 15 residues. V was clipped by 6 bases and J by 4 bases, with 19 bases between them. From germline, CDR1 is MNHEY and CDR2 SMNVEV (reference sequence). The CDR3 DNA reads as TGTGCCAGCAGCCCAGTGATAGGGTTGGCTTACGAGCAGTACTTC. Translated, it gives CASSPVIGLAYEQYF.

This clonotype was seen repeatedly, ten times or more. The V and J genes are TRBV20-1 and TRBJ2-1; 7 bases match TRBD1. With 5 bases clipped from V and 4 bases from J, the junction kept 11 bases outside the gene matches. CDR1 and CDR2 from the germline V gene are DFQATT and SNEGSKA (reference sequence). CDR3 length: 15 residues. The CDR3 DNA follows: TGCAGTGCTGCCCCCGACAGGGCGTTATACAATGAGCAGTTCTTC. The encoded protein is CSAAPDRALYNEQFF.

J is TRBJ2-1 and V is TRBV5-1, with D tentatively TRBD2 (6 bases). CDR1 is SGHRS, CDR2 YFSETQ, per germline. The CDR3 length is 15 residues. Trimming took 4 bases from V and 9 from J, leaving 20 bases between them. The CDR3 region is CASSPTGTPLGEQFF. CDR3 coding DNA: TGCGCCAGCAGCCCTACCGGGACTCCCTTGGGTGAGCAGTTCTTC.

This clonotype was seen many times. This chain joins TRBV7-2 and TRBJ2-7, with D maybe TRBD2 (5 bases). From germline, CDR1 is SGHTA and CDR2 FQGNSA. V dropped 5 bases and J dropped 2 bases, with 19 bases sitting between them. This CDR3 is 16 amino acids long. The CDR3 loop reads CASSRDRTSITYEQYF. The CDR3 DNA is TGTGCCAGCAGCCGGGATCGGACTTCTATCACCTACGAGCAGTACTTC.

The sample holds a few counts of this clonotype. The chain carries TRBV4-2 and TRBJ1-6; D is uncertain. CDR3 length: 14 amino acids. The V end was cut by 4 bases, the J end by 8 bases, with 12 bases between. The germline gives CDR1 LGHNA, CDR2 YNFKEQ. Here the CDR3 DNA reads TGTGCCAGCAGCCGCGGAGGCGCGGATTCACCCCTCCACTTT. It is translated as CASSRGGADSPLHF.

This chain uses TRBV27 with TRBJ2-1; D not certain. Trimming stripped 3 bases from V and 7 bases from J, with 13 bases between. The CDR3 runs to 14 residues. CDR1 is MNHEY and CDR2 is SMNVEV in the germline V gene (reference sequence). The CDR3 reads CASSFGSSLNEQFF. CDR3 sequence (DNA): TGTGCCAGCAGTTTCGGGTCCTCGCTGAATGAGCAGTTCTTC.

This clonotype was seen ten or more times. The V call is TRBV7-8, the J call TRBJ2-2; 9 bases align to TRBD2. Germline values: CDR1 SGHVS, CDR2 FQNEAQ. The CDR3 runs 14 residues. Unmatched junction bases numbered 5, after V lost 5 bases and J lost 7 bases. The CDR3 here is CASSRTSEGGELFF. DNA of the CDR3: TGTGCCAGCAGCAGGACTAGCGAAGGCGGGGAGCTGTTTTTT. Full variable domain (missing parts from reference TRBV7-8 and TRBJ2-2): GAGVSQSPRYKVAKRGQDVALRCDPISGHVSLFWYQQALGQGPEFLTYFQNEAQLDKSGLPSDRFFAERPEGSVSTLKIQRTQQEDSAVYLCASSRTSEGGELFFGEGSRLTVL.

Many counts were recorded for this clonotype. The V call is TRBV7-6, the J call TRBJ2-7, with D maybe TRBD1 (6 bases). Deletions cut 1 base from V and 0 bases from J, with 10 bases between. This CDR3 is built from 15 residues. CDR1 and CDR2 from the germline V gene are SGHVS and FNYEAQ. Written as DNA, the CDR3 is TGTGCCAGCAGCTTAGAGGGGGACCCCTCCTACGAGCAGTACTTC. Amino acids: CASSLEGDPSYEQYF.

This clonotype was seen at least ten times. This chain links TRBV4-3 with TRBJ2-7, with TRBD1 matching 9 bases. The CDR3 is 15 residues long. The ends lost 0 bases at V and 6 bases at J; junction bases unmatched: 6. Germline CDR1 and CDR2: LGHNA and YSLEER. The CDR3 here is CASSQELETGGEQYF. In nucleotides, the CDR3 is TGCGCCAGCAGCCAAGAATTGGAGACAGGGGGCGAGCAGTACTTC.

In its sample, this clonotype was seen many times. The CDR3 nucleotides are TGTGCCAGCACCCTTGGAGCGGGAAGCACAGATACGCAGTATTTT. It translates to CASTLGAGSTDTQYF. The V gene is TRBV7-6, the J gene TRBJ2-3, with 7 bases that match TRBD2. J lost 0 bases, V lost 7 bases, and 7 bases had no gene match. CDR3 length equals 15 residues. Germline CDR1 SGHVS, CDR2 FNYEAQ. The full variable domain, completed using reference TRBV7-6 and TRBJ2-3, is GAGVSQSPRYKVTKRGQDVALRCDPISGHVSLYWYRQALGQGPEFLTYFNYEAQQDKSGLPNDRFSAERPEGSISTLTIQRTEQRDSAMYRCASTLGAGSTDTQYFGPGTRLTVL.

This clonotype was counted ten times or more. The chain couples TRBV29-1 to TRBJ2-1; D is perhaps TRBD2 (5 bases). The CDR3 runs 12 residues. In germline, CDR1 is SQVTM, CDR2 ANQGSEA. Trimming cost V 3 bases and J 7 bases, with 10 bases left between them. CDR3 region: CSVDGLENEQFF. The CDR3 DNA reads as TGCAGCGTTGATGGACTGGAGAATGAGCAGTTCTTC.

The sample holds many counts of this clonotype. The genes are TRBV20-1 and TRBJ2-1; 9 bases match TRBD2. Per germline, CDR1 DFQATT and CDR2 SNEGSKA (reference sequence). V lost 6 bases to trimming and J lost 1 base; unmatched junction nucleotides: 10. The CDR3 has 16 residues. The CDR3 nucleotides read TGCAGTGCCCGAGCGGCGCGGGAGGGGTCCTACAATGAGCAGTTCTTC. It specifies CSARAAREGSYNEQFF.

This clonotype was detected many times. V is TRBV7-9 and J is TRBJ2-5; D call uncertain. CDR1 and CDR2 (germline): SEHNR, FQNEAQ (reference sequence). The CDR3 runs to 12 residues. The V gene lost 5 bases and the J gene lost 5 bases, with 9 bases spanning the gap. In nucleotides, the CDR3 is TGTGCCAGCAGCCGTGACACGGAGACCCAGTACTTC. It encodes CASSRDTETQYF.

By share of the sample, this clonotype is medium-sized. CDR3 region: CASSPGLAEPYEQYF. CDR3 in DNA: TGTGCCAGCAGCCCAGGACTAGCGGAACCCTACGAGCAGTACTTC. The chain couples TRBV7-9 to TRBJ2-7; 10 bases agree with TRBD2. Germline trimming cut 5 bases from V and 2 bases from J; bases unmatched to any gene: 6. CDR1 and CDR2 from the germline V gene are SEHNR and FQNEAQ (reference sequence). This CDR3 is 15 amino acids long.